This is a list of T cell receptor beta chains from one sample in a study of spatial heterogeneity in lung cancer. Using its own MiXCR run on the 5' RACE reads, TCRdb lists one record per CDR3 protein. The sample records 40,000 to 55,000 distinct CDR3 sequences, about an eighth being singletons. The sample consisted of PBMCs, taken at surgery. These TCRs come from a male donor with early-stage non-small cell lung cancer. Each CDR3 is given with its conserved first and last residue. D genes are given only for firm matches. The listing skips clone size in some rows; elsewhere it reads once, few, many or a size class.

NA,TRBV4-1,TRBJ1-6,NA,CASSQPTGVASPLHF,TGCGCCAGCAGCCAACCGACGGGGGTAGCTTCACCCCTCCACTTT
NA,TRBV7-8,TRBJ1-2,NA,CASSSQDYGYTF,TGTGCCAGCAGCTCCCAGGACTATGGCTACACCTTC
NA,TRBV7-2,TRBJ2-2,NA,CASSLYPLGALDTGELFF,TGTGCCAGCAGCTTGTACCCCTTGGGGGCGCTGGACACCGGGGAGCTGTTTTTT
NA,TRBV6-1,TRBJ1-4,NA,CASSRDGLNEKLFF,TGTGCCAGCAGTAGAGACGGACTAAATGAAAAACTGTTTTTT
few,TRBV2,TRBJ1-1,NA,CASTGSRNTEAFF,TGTGCCAGCACGGGCAGCCGAAACACTGAAGCTTTCTTT
NA,TRBV7-9,TRBJ2-1,NA,CASSLEVRGNEQFF,TGTGCCAGCAGCTTGGAAGTCAGGGGCAATGAGCAGTTCTTC
many,TRBV5-4,TRBJ1-1,NA,CASSRNFNTEAFF,TGTGCCAGCAGCCGGAATTTTAACACTGAAGCTTTCTTT
medium-sized,TRBV20-1,TRBJ1-1,NA,CSARWGGEAAEAFF,TGCAGTGCTAGATGGGGGGGAGAAGCGGCTGAAGCTTTCTTT
many,TRBV6-2/TRBV6-3,TRBJ1-1,NA,CASRDGLEAFF,TGTGCCAGCAGGGACGGTCTGGAAGCTTTCTTT
NA,TRBV7-6,TRBJ2-6,NA,CASSFSGSNVLTF,TGTGCCAGCAGCTTTTCGGGGAGCAACGTCCTGACTTTC
NA,TRBV7-2,TRBJ2-5,TRBD2,CASSSGLAGEETQYF,TGTGCCAGCAGCTCGGGACTAGCGGGAGAAGAGACCCAGTACTTC
NA,TRBV29-1,TRBJ2-7,TRBD2,CSVLAGGSYEQYF,TGCAGCGTTCTGGCGGGAGGCTCCTACGAGCAGTACTTC
NA,TRBV5-1,TRBJ2-3,TRBD1,CASSVKTGDITDTQYF,TGCGCCAGCAGCGTAAAGACAGGGGATATCACAGATACGCAGTATTTT